Shown below are 4 T cell receptor beta chains from a single sample sequenced in a study of graft-versus-host responses after intestinal transplantation. For these TCRs, the target antigens are not known. TCRdb keeps only in-frame clones here, not all; method: immunoSEQ multiplex PCR. Among 62,000 or so clones listed, 90% to 95% were seen once. The sequencing here drew on unstimulated CD8+ T cells sorted from spleen or lymph node cells, taken before transplant. The receptors originated from a human donor who was the organ donor for an intestinal transplant.

This chain links TRBV6-1 with TRBJ2-7; D is perhaps TRBD1 (6 bases). CDR1 is MNHNS, CDR2 SASEGT, per germline. The V end was cut by 4 bases, the J end by 0 bases, with 13 bases between. The CDR3 is made up of 15 amino acids. The CDR3 region has the DNA TGTGCCAGCAGTGGACAGGACGCGGACTCCTACGAGCAGTACTTC. Protein: CASSGQDADSYEQYF.

The chain employs TRBV27 and TRBJ1-2, with TRBD1 as a possible D gene (6 bases). The V end lost 5 bases, the J end lost 3 bases, and 19 bases lay between the germline ends. CDR3 length equals 16 residues. CDR1 and CDR2 (germline): MNHEY, SMNVEV (reference sequence). The CDR3 DNA follows: TGTGCCAGCAGTCATACAGGGAATTACCGGGACTATGGCTACACCTTC. Translating it yields CASSHTGNYRDYGYTF.

The J gene is TRBJ2-7, the V gene TRBV28, with D possibly TRBD1 on 7 matching bases. Germline loops: CDR1 MDHEN, CDR2 SYDVKM. Trimming took 6 bases from V and 1 from J, leaving 16 bases between them. This CDR3 spans 15 amino acids. The CDR3 here is CASSQTGEVSYEQYF. Here the CDR3 DNA reads TGTGCCAGCAGCCAAACAGGGGAGGTATCCTACGAGCAGTACTTC.

The chain carries TRBV19 and TRBJ1-1; 9 bases agree with TRBD1. V dropped 6 bases and J dropped 4; count of bases not matched to a gene: 6. This CDR3 spans 14 amino acids. Germline CDR1 is LNHDA and CDR2 is SQIVND (reference sequence). The DNA of the CDR3 is TGTGCCAGTAGACAGGGGGCAGAGGGCACTGAAGCTTTCTTT. This sequence encodes CASRQGAEGTEAFF.